Below, 21 T cell receptor beta chains from the same sample are listed, as sequenced in a study of CD8+CD57+ T cells in acquired aplastic anemia. Selection for sequencing was limited to patients who had shown CD8+CD57+ cell expansion by flow cytometry. The template for TCR beta VDJ and CDR3 sequence profiling was genomic DNA. TCRdb reprocessed the reads via MiXCR and lists one record per CDR3 protein. The data show around 200,000 distinct CDR3 sequences, 45% to 60% seen once. The specimen sequenced was sorted CD4+, CD8+, or CD8+CD57+ T cells (not recorded which) from PBMCs. Source of these receptors: a human donor with aplastic anemia.

With regard to this clonotype: A read error is possible here, since a much larger clone lies one base away. The chain carries TRBV28 and TRBJ2-3; TRBD1 matches 9 bases. Germline values: CDR1 MDHEN, CDR2 SYDVKM. The CDR3 loop spans 15 amino acids. CDR3 residues: CGSSSGQGRADTQYF. DNA of the CDR3: TGTGGCAGCAGTTCCGGACAGGGGAGAGCAGATACGCAGTATTTT.

This chain joins TRBV7-9 and TRBJ2-7; weak D call: TRBD1 (7 bases). The CDR3 is made up of 14 amino acids. Trimming cost V 2 bases and J 5 bases, with 13 bases left between them. Germline V CDR1 and CDR2: SEHNR, FQNEAQ (reference sequence). The CDR3 nucleotides read TGTGCCAGCAGCTTAACACAGGGGAGGAACGAGCAGTACTTC. This encodes CASSLTQGRNEQYF.

The V gene is TRBV15, the J gene TRBJ1-1; TRBD1 might be the D (5 bases). The CDR3 is 14 residues long. Germline CDR1 reads LNHNV; CDR2 reads YYDKDF (reference sequence). V lost 5 bases and J 5 bases, leaving 15 bases between the germline ends. CDR3 sequence: CATSHPQGWTEAFF. In DNA, the CDR3 is TGTGCCACCAGCCACCCCCAGGGATGGACTGAAGCTTTCTTT.

The sample holds one count of this clonotype. The CDR3 is CASSLDPRGEYEQYF. The CDR3 nucleotides read TGTGCCAGCAGCTTGGACCCCAGGGGGGAGTATGAGCAGTACTTC. The chain has TRBV7-6 and TRBJ2-7; tentative D call: TRBD1 (7 bases). V lost 3 bases and J 7 bases, leaving 19 bases between the germline ends. Germline lookup yields CDR1 SGHVS and CDR2 FNYEAQ. The CDR3 extends over 15 amino acids.

The J gene is TRBJ2-1, the V gene TRBV11-1, with D uncertain. Germline loops: CDR1 SGHAT, CDR2 FQDESV (reference sequence). The CDR3 contains 16 residues. CDR3 sequence: CVGSLMGTGSYNEQFF. CDR3 DNA sequence: TGTGTCGGCAGCTTAATGGGTACTGGCTCCTACAATGAGCAGTTCTTC.

The gene calls are TRBV7-3 and TRBJ2-2; D assignment may be TRBD1 or TRBD2 (5 bases each). Trimming removed 5 bases from V and 7 bases from J, with 11 bases in between. Germline CDR1 SGHTA, CDR2 FQGTGA. The CDR3 covers 13 residues. The chain's CDR3 is CASSRLRGGELFF. The CDR3 bases are TGTGCCAGCAGCCGACTGAGGGGCGGGGAGCTGTTTTTT.

Notes on this clonotype: A much larger clonotype is one base distant, so this may be a read error. The chain employs TRBV7-9 and TRBJ2-2, with D perhaps TRBD2 (6 bases). This CDR3 comprises 11 residues. Germline V gene data show CDR1 as SEHNR and CDR2 as FQNEAQ (reference sequence). The chain's CDR3 is CASSLTGGLFF. CDR3 sequence (DNA): TGTGCCAGCAGCTTAACCGGGGGGCTGTTTTTT.

The chain uses TRBV3-1 and TRBJ2-3; D gene uncertain. Trimming removed 4 bases from V and 8 bases from J, with 10 bases in between. The CDR3 runs to 12 residues. Germline values: CDR1 LGHDT, CDR2 YNNKEL (reference sequence). DNA for the CDR3: TGTGCCAGCAGCCCAGGACCCCTTACGCAGTATTTT. This gives the protein CASSPGPLTQYF.

The chain carries TRBV19 and TRBJ1-1; 8 bases match TRBD1. In germline, CDR1 is LNHDA, CDR2 SQIVND (reference sequence). The V gene end was trimmed by 5 bases and the J gene end by 0 bases; junction bases not matched to a gene: 5. This CDR3 spans 15 amino acids. The CDR3 region is CASSGGTGMNTEAFF. DNA for the CDR3: TGTGCCAGTAGTGGGGGGACAGGAATGAACACTGAAGCTTTCTTT.

Many counts were recorded for this clonotype. The chain couples TRBV6-2 or TRBV6-3 to TRBJ1-5; tentative D call: TRBD1 (5 bases). V lost 6 bases to trimming and J lost 7 bases, with 16 bases between them. The CDR3 runs 14 residues. Looked up from germline, CDR1 is MNHEY and CDR2 is SVGEGT. The CDR3, as DNA: TGTGCCAGCAGCTTAATGGACATAAGGCAGCCCCAGCATTTT. As protein: CASSLMDIRQPQHF.

This clonotype appeared once. The chain couples TRBV19 to TRBJ1-1, with 10 bases that match TRBD1. With 9 bases clipped from V and 4 bases from J, the junction kept 17 bases outside the gene matches. CDR1 and CDR2 (germline): LNHDA, SQIVND (reference sequence). The CDR3 loop spans 17 amino acids. CDR3 nucleotide sequence: TGTGCCAGCAGCTTCGTTGGGACAGGGGTTATGGGCACTGAAGCTTTCTTT. It is translated as CASSFVGTGVMGTEAFF. Full variable domain (outside the CDR3, taken from reference TRBV19 and TRBJ1-1): DGGITQSPKYLFRKEGQNVTLSCEQNLNHDAMYWYRQDPGQGLRLIYYSQIVNDFQKGDIAEGYSVSREKKESFPLTVTSAQKNPTAFYLCASSFVGTGVMGTEAFFGQGTRLTVV.

This chain connects TRBV19 to TRBJ2-1; 9 bases match TRBD1. Germline assignment: CDR1 LNHDA and CDR2 SQIVND (reference sequence). V shed 7 bases and J 6 bases; nucleotides not matched to a gene: 7. The CDR3 is made up of 14 amino acids. This chain's CDR3 is CASKTNRGLNEQFF. As DNA, the CDR3 is TGTGCCAGTAAAACCAACAGGGGGCTCAATGAGCAGTTCTTC.

The chain links TRBV15 to TRBJ2-5, with D perhaps given as TRBD1 or TRBD2 (7 bases each). V lost 3 bases and J 6 bases, leaving 14 bases between the germline ends. Germline values: CDR1 LNHNV, CDR2 YYDKDF (reference sequence). CDR3 length equals 14 residues. CDR3 protein: CATSSLQGGKTQYF. For the CDR3, the DNA is TGTGCCACCAGCAGCCTTCAGGGGGGGAAGACCCAGTACTTC. Drawing the rest from reference TRBV15 and TRBJ2-5, the complete variable domain is DAMVIQNPRYQVTQFGKPVTLSCSQTLNHNVMYWYQQKSSQAPKLLFHYYDKDFNNEADTPDNFQSRRPNTSFCFLDIRSPGLGDTAMYLCATSSLQGGKTQYFGPGTRLLVL.

This clonotype appeared a few times. The V and J genes are TRBV29-1 and TRBJ1-5; D is perhaps TRBD1 (6 bases). Germline V gives CDR1 SQVTM, CDR2 ANQGSEA. V lost 7 bases and J lost 3, with 19 bases in between. The length of the CDR3 is 15 residues. The CDR3 sequence: CSALCRTETNQPQHF. The CDR3 nucleotides are TGCAGCGCCCTATGTCGGACAGAGACCAATCAGCCCCAGCATTTT.

This clonotype was found many times. This chain joins TRBV20-1 and TRBJ2-3, with 12 bases matching TRBD1. Germline CDR1 and CDR2: DFQATT and SNEGSKA (reference sequence). The V segment lost 4 bases and the J segment 2 bases; nucleotides outside the gene matches: 10. The CDR3 has 17 residues. The CDR3 sequence is CSAKGRDRGLPTDTQYF. Here the CDR3 DNA reads TGCAGTGCTAAGGGCCGGGACAGGGGGCTCCCCACAGATACGCAGTATTTT.

Many counts were recorded for this clonotype. The V call is TRBV7-2, the J call TRBJ2-7; tentatively, D is TRBD1 (6 bases). CDR1 and CDR2 (germline): SGHTA, FQGNSA. V was clipped by 0 bases and J by 8 bases, with 14 bases between them. The CDR3 sequence is 14 residues long. The CDR3 sequence: CASSLAGATGQQYF. Here the CDR3 DNA reads TGTGCCAGCAGCTTAGCGGGGGCGACTGGTCAGCAGTACTTC. The whole variable domain, filled in from reference TRBV7-2 and TRBJ2-7, reads GAGVSQSPSNKVTEKGKDVELRCDPISGHTALYWYRQSLGQGLEFLIYFQGNSAPDKSGLPSDRFSAERTGGSVSTLTIQRTQQEDSAVYLCASSLAGATGQQYFGPGTRLTVT.

This clonotype was recorded a few times. The V and J genes are TRBV19 and TRBJ2-7; a weak D match, TRBD1 (5 bases). Germline CDR1 is LNHDA and CDR2 is SQIVND (reference sequence). The CDR3 covers 15 residues. V was cut by 3 bases and J by 3 bases, with 15 bases left in between. The DNA for the CDR3 is TGTGCCAGTAGTATCCCAGGGAAGAGAAGCTACGAGCAGTACTTC. Its protein product is CASSIPGKRSYEQYF.

This chain uses TRBV12-3 or TRBV12-4 with TRBJ2-6; TRBD1 matches at 8 bases. The CDR3 is 24 residues long. The V segment lost 3 bases and the J segment 0 bases; nucleotides outside the gene matches: 25. The CDR3 reads CASSLVSPIQGAARDLSGANVLTF. Written as DNA, the CDR3 is TGTGCCAGCAGTTTGGTTTCCCCCATCCAGGGGGCCGCAAGGGATCTCTCTGGGGCCAACGTCCTGACTTTC.

The gene calls are TRBV11-1 and TRBJ2-7, with 8 nucleotides matching TRBD1. The CDR3 spans 16 residues. Germline CDR1 is SGHAT and CDR2 is FQDESV (reference sequence). V dropped 4 bases and J dropped 3; count of bases not matched to a gene: 11. This CDR3 reads CASSSKSLTGDYEQYF. DNA for the CDR3: TGTGCCAGCAGCTCCAAATCATTGACAGGGGACTACGAGCAGTACTTC.

Notes on this clonotype: No conserved phenylalanine or tryptophan is present at the end of the CDR3, so a read error is the likely explanation. The gene calls are TRBV7-9 and TRBJ1-1, with D maybe TRBD1 (5 bases). The CDR3 is made up of 13 amino acids. V was pared by 8 bases and J by 1 base, with 11 bases between. The germline gives CDR1 SEHNR, CDR2 FQNEAQ (reference sequence). The CDR3 sequence: CASELQGNTEAFL. DNA of the CDR3: TGTGCCAGCGAACTTCAGGGGAACACTGAAGCTTTCCTT.

This sequence joins TRBV5-4 and TRBJ2-7, with TRBD2 matching 13 bases. Trimming cost V 1 base and J 7 bases; bases outside gene matches: 5. From germline, CDR1 is SGHNT and CDR2 YYREEE (reference sequence). The CDR3 extends over 15 amino acids. CDR3 nucleotide sequence: TGTGCCAGCAGCTTGACTAGCGGGGGGGCCGGGGAGCAGTACTTC. Protein: CASSLTSGGAGEQYF.